A selection of T cell receptor beta chains follows, all from one sample in a study of cytomegalovirus exposure and HLA in healthy donors. The protocol was immunoSEQ multiplex PCR, while the TCRdb copy is restricted to in-frame clones and leaves out a portion. The repertoire holds a few hundred thousand clones, with around 86% as singletons. Sequencing was performed on PBMCs. These receptors were collected from a woman in her forties or fifties in good health and CMV-seropositive. Each CDR3 is given with its conserved first and last residue. The order of the fields is V gene, CDR3 protein.

TRBV28	CASSFPQDSQPYKETQYF
TRBV30	CAWSADSNQPQHF
TRBV6-1	CASSEWAGRNTEAFF
TRBV5-1	CASRPTGDTEAFF
TRBV28	CASSFSNSPLHF
TRBV7-2	CASSLQGGTEAFF
TRBV28	CASRPRQGKNTNYGYTF
TRBV30	CAWRPPGQGYNEQFF
TRBV30	CAWSLTGISSPLHF
TRBV7-9	CASSPWTGDPDTQYF
TRBV6-1	CASSVGTGLINYGYTF
TRBV18	CASSATGGPYNEQFF
TRBV27	CASSLNPRGGWQPQHF
TRBV4-1	CASSQGRARGRIGYEQYF
TRBV25-1	CASTGYYEQYF
TRBV7-2	CASSFLQGTYGYTF
TRBV7-9	CASSPSVQGESYGYTF
TRBV28	CASIPRGRGLNTEAFF
TRBV20-1	CSASRDYEQYF
TRBV9	CASSQKGTGTSYEQYF
TRBV2	CASWTGNTGELFF
TRBV13	CASSPDRGNNTIYF
TRBV29-1	CSVDTGGRELFF
TRBV30	CAWSQNSRSGANVLTF
TRBV6-5	CASIRGQGRKAFF
TRBV11-2	CASSSRTGGSPLHF
TRBV6-5	CASSTTSGGTGELFF
TRBV5-1	CASSLRTGGDEQYF
TRBV5-6	CASSLAGAGHQPQHF
TRBV18	CASSAGQRETQYF
TRBV10-3	CAISESLSYKTDTQYF
TRBV9	CASSTQRAGELFF
TRBV4-3	CASSQVTGTGIYNEQFF
TRBV4-1	CASSPQVTGGYNEQFF
TRBV28	CASREGWNEQYF
TRBV2	CASSGGDNQPQHF
TRBV9	CASSGRDSPNEKLFF
TRBV5-1	CASSRGGSSYNEQFF
TRBV19	CASSIPSAGRGDTQYF
TRBV15	CATSRDFTSGSSYEQYF
TRBV25-1	CASSDPPPNYGYTF
TRBV7-6	CASSLGTSPLMDTQYF
TRBV6-5	CASSKYRGHTEAFF
TRBV9	CASSVGTAPNQPQHF
TRBV7-6	CASSPTTGSSYNEQFF
TRBV29-1	CSVAGTRIGETQYF
TRBV14	CASSQDDRAYGYTF
TRBV25-1	CASSEPNQPQHF
TRBV5-4	CASSRDRGNGNTIYF
TRBV18	CASSPGQGNTGELFF
TRBV28	CASSLASGTRDGYTF
TRBV5-1	CASSLLDWTGRADYSPLHF
TRBV7-2	CASSLGAGPTNEKLFF
TRBV5-1	CASSLGGGASYNEQFF
TRBV7-2	CASGLRPGHQETQYF
TRBV27	CASKSGGIYNEQFF
TRBV7-2	CASSLGAIGGYGYTF
TRBV5-4	CASSSGHSHYEQYF
TRBV9	CASSALAGGPYNEQFF
TRBV10-3	CAISRDTEAFF